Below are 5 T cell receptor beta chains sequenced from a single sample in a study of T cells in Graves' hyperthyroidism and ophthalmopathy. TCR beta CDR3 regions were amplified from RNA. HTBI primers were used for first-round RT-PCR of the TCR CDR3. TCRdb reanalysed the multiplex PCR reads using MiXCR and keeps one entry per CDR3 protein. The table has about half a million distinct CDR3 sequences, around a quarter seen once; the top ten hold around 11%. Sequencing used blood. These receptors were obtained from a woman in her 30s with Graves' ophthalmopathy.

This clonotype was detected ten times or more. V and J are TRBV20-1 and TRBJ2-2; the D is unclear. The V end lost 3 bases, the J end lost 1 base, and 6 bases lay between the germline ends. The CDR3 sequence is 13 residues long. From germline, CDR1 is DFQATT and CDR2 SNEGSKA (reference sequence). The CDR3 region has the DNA TGCAGTGCTAGCCCAGGGAACACCGGGGAGCTGTTTTTT. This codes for CSASPGNTGELFF.

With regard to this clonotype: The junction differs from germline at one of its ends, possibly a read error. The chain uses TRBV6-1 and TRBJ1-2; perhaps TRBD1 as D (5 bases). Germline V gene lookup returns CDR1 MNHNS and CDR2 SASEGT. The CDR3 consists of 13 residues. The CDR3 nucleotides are TGTGCCATCAGTGAAGGGGCCCTCTATGGCTACACCTTC. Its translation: CAISEGALYGYTF.

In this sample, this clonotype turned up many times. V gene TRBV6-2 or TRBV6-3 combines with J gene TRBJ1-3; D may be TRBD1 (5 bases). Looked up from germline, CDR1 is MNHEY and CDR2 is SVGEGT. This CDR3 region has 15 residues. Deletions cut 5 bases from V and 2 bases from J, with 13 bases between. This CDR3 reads CASSRWTKTGNTIYF. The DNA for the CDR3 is TGTGCCAGCAGTCGTTGGACAAAGACTGGAAACACCATATATTTT.

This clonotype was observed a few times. In DNA form, the CDR3 reads TGTGCCAGCACGGTCCGGCAGGGACTAGCCGGGGAGCTGTTTTTT. Amino acid sequence: CASTVRQGLAGELFF. V and J are TRBV6-2 or TRBV6-3 and TRBJ2-2; TRBD2 aligns across 8 bases. CDR3 size: 15 residues. J lost 6 bases, V lost 7 bases, and 10 bases had no gene match. Germline values: CDR1 MNHEY, CDR2 SVGEGT.

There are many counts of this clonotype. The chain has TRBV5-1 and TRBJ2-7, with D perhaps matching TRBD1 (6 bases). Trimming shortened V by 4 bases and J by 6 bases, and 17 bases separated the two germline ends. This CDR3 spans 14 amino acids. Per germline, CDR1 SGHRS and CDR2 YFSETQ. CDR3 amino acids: CASSSRDTTSEQYF. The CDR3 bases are TGCGCCAGCAGCAGCCGGGACACCACCAGCGAGCAGTACTTC.